A selection of T cell receptor beta chains follows, all from one sample in a study of neoadjuvant anti-PD-1 for oral cavity cancer. Profiled with immunoSEQ multiplex PCR; TCRdb holds only in-frame clones, not every one. Altogether around 6,700 clones are present, 60% to 80% being singletons, with the ten largest covering about 3%. Sequencing used PBMCs, obtained before nivolumab (anti-PD-1) treatment. Receptor source: a person aged 35-79 years with oral cavity squamous cell carcinoma. Both conserved end residues are part of each CDR3. A D gene is named only where the DNA matches it firmly. Where a row states a size, it is once, few, many or the class of an expanded clone; other rows omit it.

clone_size: NA; j_call: TRBJ2-7; d_call: TRBD1; v_call: TRBV7-2; cdr3_length: 17; cdr3_nt: TGTGCCAGCAGCTTATTTGTTGCCGGGACAGGGTCCTACGAGCAGTACTTC; cdr3_aa: CASSLFVAGTGSYEQYF
clone_size: few; j_call: TRBJ1-5; d_call: NA; v_call: TRBV5-1; cdr3_length: 16; cdr3_nt: TGCGCCAGCAGCGCCGGACATTATGATAGCAATCAGCCCCAGCATTTT; cdr3_aa: CASSAGHYDSNQPQHF
clone_size: NA; j_call: TRBJ1-5; d_call: TRBD1; v_call: TRBV25-1; cdr3_length: 13; cdr3_nt: TGTGCCAGCAGTCAGACAGGGAATCAGCCCCAGCATTTT; cdr3_aa: CASSQTGNQPQHF
clone_size: NA; j_call: TRBJ2-3; d_call: NA; v_call: TRBV6-5; cdr3_length: 14; cdr3_nt: TGTGCCAGCAGTTACTCGAAGGCAGTTGATACGCAGTATTTT; cdr3_aa: CASSYSKAVDTQYF
clone_size: NA; j_call: TRBJ2-1; d_call: TRBD2; v_call: TRBV2; cdr3_length: 18; cdr3_nt: TGTGCCAGCAGTGAAGGAGGACTAGCGGGGGCCGCCCTCAATGAGCAGTTCTTC; cdr3_aa: CASSEGGLAGAALNEQFF
clone_size: NA; j_call: TRBJ1-6; d_call: NA; v_call: TRBV5-1; cdr3_length: 16; cdr3_nt: TGCGCCAGCAGCCCCTCCGGGATGAGGGGTAATTCACCCCTCCACTTT; cdr3_aa: CASSPSGMRGNSPLHF
clone_size: NA; j_call: TRBJ2-7; d_call: NA; v_call: TRBV4-3; cdr3_length: 14; cdr3_nt: TGCGCCAGCAGCCAAGGGGCGGTAGGCTACGAGCAGTACTTC; cdr3_aa: CASSQGAVGYEQYF
clone_size: NA; j_call: TRBJ2-1; d_call: NA; v_call: TRBV29-1; cdr3_length: 13; cdr3_nt: TGCAGCGGATGGACAAGCTCCTACAATGAGCAGTTCTTC; cdr3_aa: CSGWTSSYNEQFF
clone_size: NA; j_call: TRBJ2-5; d_call: TRBD2; v_call: TRBV5-4; cdr3_length: 15; cdr3_nt: TGTGCCAGCAGCTTGTCGGGGGGTACAGGAGAGACCCAGTACTTC; cdr3_aa: CASSLSGGTGETQYF
clone_size: few; j_call: TRBJ1-5; d_call: NA; v_call: TRBV6-6; cdr3_length: 12; cdr3_nt: TGTGCCAGCAGTACTGAGGGTCAGCCCCAGCATTTT; cdr3_aa: CASSTEGQPQHF
clone_size: NA; j_call: TRBJ2-1; d_call: NA; v_call: TRBV30; cdr3_length: 16; cdr3_nt: TGTGCCTGGAGTGTACCGCTTAGCCATGACGACAATGAGCAGTTCTTC; cdr3_aa: CAWSVPLSHDDNEQFF